Listed here are 30 T cell receptor beta chains from one sample, sequenced in a study of vaccination effects on CD4 cells after COVID-19. Their target antigens are unknown. Antigen-specific CD4+ T cell clonotypes were called by their expansion after viral peptide-pool culture in ViraFEST. Subsequent to about 10 days of culture, CD4+ T cells were isolated. The individual was infected with SARS-CoV-2 between March and December 2020, as confirmed by PCR. Clones were read by immunoSEQ multiplex PCR, and TCRdb kept only the in-frame ones, dropping some. The table records more than 35,000 clones, about 73% of them present only once. Sequenced material: CD4+ T cells from PBMCs cultured with HCoV-NL63 spike peptides, taken before COVID-19 vaccination. Receptors originate from a human donor who had a prior SARS-CoV-2 infection.

The chain combines TRBV18 with TRBJ1-1; no definite D call. The germline V gene encodes CDR1 KGHSH and CDR2 LQKENI. Trimming took off 1 base at V and 1 base at J, with 10 bases between the two ends. The CDR3 is made up of 15 amino acids. This CDR3 reads CASSPQKNRNTEAFF. The CDR3 nucleotides are TGTGCCAGCTCACCACAAAAGAACCGGAACACTGAAGCTTTCTTT.

The J gene is TRBJ2-2, the V gene TRBV11-2, with no clear D. This CDR3 region has 14 residues. Germline V lookup: CDR1 SGHAT, CDR2 FQNNGV. V was clipped by 5 bases and J by 8 bases, with 15 bases between them. CDR3 in amino acids: CASSAALLAGELFF. The CDR3 DNA is TGTGCCAGCAGCGCCGCGCTCCTCGCAGGGGAGCTGTTTTTT.

The rearrangement joins TRBV19 to TRBJ1-1; perhaps TRBD1 as D (5 bases). Trimming removed 3 bases at V and 0 bases at J, with 14 bases between. The CDR3 extends over 16 amino acids. From germline, CDR1 is LNHDA and CDR2 SQIVND (reference sequence). DNA for the CDR3: TGTGCCAGTAGTATGCAGACAGTTAACCTGAACACTGAAGCTTTCTTT. Its protein product is CASSMQTVNLNTEAFF.

In nucleotides, the CDR3 is TGTGCCAGCAGTGACAGGGTATCCTACGAGCAGTACTTC. The encoded protein is CASSDRVSYEQYF. This chain connects TRBV6-1 to TRBJ2-7; D is perhaps TRBD1 (5 bases). The CDR3 consists of 13 residues. The germline CDR1 and CDR2 sequences are MNHNS and SASEGT. The V gene lost 3 bases and the J gene lost 1 base, with 7 bases spanning the gap.

The chain uses TRBV6-6 and TRBJ2-1; the match to TRBD1 covers 9 bases. The CDR3 consists of 15 residues. V lost 6 bases, J lost 10 bases, and 13 bases stayed unmatched. Germline V lookup: CDR1 MNHNY, CDR2 SVGAGI (reference sequence). CDR3 sequence reads: CASSSSGQGIREQFF. The DNA of the CDR3 is TGTGCCAGCAGCTCCTCGGGACAGGGCATCAGGGAGCAGTTCTTC.

The chain is built from TRBV18 and TRBJ2-1; the D is unclear. Germline V gives CDR1 KGHSH, CDR2 LQKENI. This CDR3 region has 11 residues. The V gene lost 5 bases and the J gene lost 5 bases, with 4 bases spanning the gap. The CDR3 loop reads CASSSDNEQFF. The CDR3 DNA reads TGTGCCAGCTCATCGGACAATGAGCAGTTCTTC.

The J gene is TRBJ2-7, the V gene TRBV5-4; D may be TRBD2 (6 bases). Germline V gene data show CDR1 as SGHNT and CDR2 as YYREEE (reference sequence). Trimming stripped 0 bases from V and 6 bases from J, with 13 bases between. The length of the CDR3 is 14 residues. The CDR3: CASSLETRDFEQYF. In DNA, the CDR3 is TGTGCCAGCAGCTTGGAGACTCGGGACTTCGAGCAGTACTTC.

The CDR3 reads CASSLTRSNQETQYF. CDR3 DNA: TGTGCCAGCAGCTTAACGCGGTCAAACCAAGAGACCCAGTACTTC. The rearrangement links TRBV7-3 to TRBJ2-5; no definite D call. The germline V gene has CDR1 SGHTA and CDR2 FQGTGA. The CDR3 totals 15 residues. The V and J ends lost 0 bases and 0 bases respectively, with 8 bases between them.

This clone came up a few times. V usage is TRBV5-5 and J usage is TRBJ2-7; D possibly corresponds to TRBD2 (5 bases). CDR1 and CDR2 (germline): SGHKS, YYEKEE (reference sequence). Trimming took off 1 base at V and 2 bases at J, with 13 bases between the two ends. The CDR3 consists of 15 residues. CDR3 DNA sequence: TGTGCCAGCAGCTTGAATTGGCGGGCGACCTACGAGCAGTACTTC. Its translation: CASSLNWRATYEQYF.

The V call is TRBV6-6, the J call TRBJ1-5; D is undetermined. CDR1 and CDR2 (germline): MNHNY, SVGAGI (reference sequence). The CDR3 is made up of 12 amino acids. V lost 0 bases, J lost 8 bases, and 5 bases lay in between. The chain's CDR3 is CASSYSKEPQHF. The CDR3 coding sequence is TGTGCCAGCAGTTACTCGAAGGAGCCCCAGCATTTT.

The V and J genes are TRBV11-3 and TRBJ2-5; D ambiguous. V was cut by 0 bases and J by 5 bases, with 1 base left in between. Germline values: CDR1 SGHNT, CDR2 YENEEA. The length of the CDR3 is 11 residues. The CDR3 region is CASSLDETQYF. The CDR3 DNA reads as TGTGCCAGCAGCTTAGATGAGACCCAGTACTTC.

The V call is TRBV20-1, the J call TRBJ1-2, with 7 bases lining up with TRBD1. The J segment lost 4 bases and the V segment lost 3 bases, leaving 8 bases of the junction unmatched. Germline V gives CDR1 DFQATT, CDR2 SNEGSKA (reference sequence). The CDR3 runs to 14 residues. The CDR3 DNA is TGCAGTGCTAGTCGTGGAGGGGGCGGCTATGGCTACACCTTC. This encodes CSASRGGGGYGYTF.

The chain combines TRBV28 with TRBJ1-5; 7 bases agree with TRBD1. CDR1 is MDHEN and CDR2 is SYDVKM in the germline V gene. With 7 bases clipped from V and 4 bases from J, the junction kept 10 bases outside the gene matches. This CDR3 has 15 amino acids. CDR3 DNA: TGTGCCAGCAACCGGGGGGGGACAGAGAATCAGCCCCAGCATTTT. Protein sequence: CASNRGGTENQPQHF.

This chain connects TRBV5-4 to TRBJ2-7; possibly TRBD1 for D (6 bases). Trimming cost V 4 bases and J 0 bases, with 11 bases left between them. There are 14 residues in the CDR3. Germline CDR1 and CDR2: SGHNT and YYREEE (reference sequence). CDR3 region: CASSLQGSSYEQYF. The DNA of the CDR3 is TGTGCCAGCAGCCTACAGGGATCCTCCTACGAGCAGTACTTC. Drawing the rest from reference TRBV5-4 and TRBJ2-7, the complete variable domain is ETGVTQSPTHLIKTRGQQVTLRCSSQSGHNTVSWYQQALGQGPQFIFQYYREEENGRGNFPPRFSGLQFPNYSSELNVNALELDDSALYLCASSLQGSSYEQYFGPGTRLTVT.

V and J are TRBV11-2 and TRBJ2-7; D unresolved. The CDR3 length is 14 residues. Germline V gives CDR1 SGHAT, CDR2 FQNNGV. V lost 1 base and J lost 0, with 7 bases in between. In nucleotides, the CDR3 is TGTGCCAGCAGCTTAGGTCTGATCTCCTACGAGCAGTACTTC. Amino acids: CASSLGLISYEQYF.

The chain is built from TRBV2 and TRBJ2-5; 7 bases line up with TRBD1. Trimming cost V 5 bases and J 2 bases; bases outside gene matches: 5. This CDR3 contains 14 residues. CDR1 is SNHLY, CDR2 FYNNEI, per germline. DNA for the CDR3: TGTGCCAGCAGTAAGTGGGACAGACAAGAGACCCAGTACTTC. Translation: CASSKWDRQETQYF.

This chain joins TRBV7-2 and TRBJ2-1, with 7 bases lining up with TRBD2. The germline V gene has CDR1 SGHTA and CDR2 FQGNSA. CDR3 length equals 16 residues. Losses at the gene ends were 2 bases for V and 2 bases for J; bases not matched to a gene: 6. The CDR3: CASSLSSGVTYNEQFF. The CDR3 region has the DNA TGTGCCAGCAGCTTATCCAGCGGGGTAACCTACAATGAGCAGTTCTTC.

The V gene is TRBV24-1, the J gene TRBJ2-3, with D perhaps TRBD1 (6 bases). CDR3 length equals 15 residues. The V end was cut by 5 bases, the J end by 3 bases, with 14 bases between. Per germline, CDR1 KGHDR and CDR2 SFDVKD. CDR3 amino acids: CATSVGAGGTDTQYF. The CDR3, as DNA: TGTGCCACCAGTGTGGGGGCTGGTGGGACAGATACGCAGTATTTT.

The chain combines TRBV4-2 with TRBJ2-1; weak D call: TRBD1 (6 bases). Looked up from germline, CDR1 is LGHNA and CDR2 is YNFKEQ. Trimming removed 2 bases from V and 5 bases from J, with 16 bases in between. There are 16 residues in the CDR3. Written as DNA, the CDR3 is TGTGCCAGCAGCCAACGGAACAGGGATGGCAACAATGAGCAGTTCTTC. It translates to CASSQRNRDGNNEQFF.

This chain uses TRBV12-5 with TRBJ2-4; either TRBD1 or TRBD2 may fit D (5 bases each). This CDR3 is 15 amino acids long. Germline V gene lookup returns CDR1 LGHNT and CDR2 FRNRAP. V lost 2 bases, J lost 6 bases, and 14 bases lay in between. The CDR3 nucleotides are TGTGCTAGTGGTTTGAGTGGGGGTCGAAGAAACATTCAGTACTTC. Translation: CASGLSGGRRNIQYF.

The V and J genes are TRBV3-1 (or the pseudogene TRBV3-2) and TRBJ2-1; 8 nucleotides align to TRBD2. Germline CDR1 is LGHDT and CDR2 is YNNKEL (reference sequence). The CDR3 spans 15 residues. V lost 0 bases to trimming and J lost 5 bases; unmatched junction nucleotides: 3. The CDR3 DNA sequence: TGTGCCAGCAGCCAAGATGATAGCGGGGACAATGAGCAGTTCTTC. Residues: CASSQDDSGDNEQFF.

This clone was observed a few times. The chain combines TRBV18 with TRBJ2-1; D gene ambiguous. The CDR3 length is 13 residues. The germline CDR1 and CDR2 sequences are KGHSH and LQKENI. The V and J ends lost 8 bases and 5 bases respectively, with 13 bases between them. CDR3 residues: CASTQDLNNEQFF. The CDR3 nucleotides are TGTGCCAGCACGCAAGATCTAAACAATGAGCAGTTCTTC.

V usage is TRBV5-1 and J usage is TRBJ2-5, with 7 bases fitting TRBD1. Trimming at V came to 4 bases and at J to 5 bases, leaving 5 bases not matched to a gene. The germline V gene encodes CDR1 SGHRS and CDR2 YFSETQ. This CDR3 spans 13 amino acids. CDR3 in amino acids: CASSLQGVETQYF. CDR3 bases: TGCGCCAGCAGCCTGCAGGGGGTGGAGACCCAGTACTTC.

The V gene is TRBV4-2, the J gene TRBJ2-7, with 9 bases identical to TRBD1. In germline, CDR1 is LGHNA, CDR2 YNFKEQ. V was pared by 1 base and J by 2 bases, with 18 bases of the junction left unmatched. The CDR3 sequence is 20 residues long. The CDR3 reads CASSQALQGAATQPPYEQYF. The DNA for the CDR3 is TGTGCCAGCAGCCAAGCCCTACAGGGGGCGGCTACCCAACCTCCCTACGAGCAGTACTTC.

The chain joins TRBV4-3 to TRBJ2-3, with no clear D. V was cut by 0 bases and J by 2 bases, with 9 bases left in between. The V gene's germline CDR1 is LGHNA and CDR2 YSLEER. The CDR3 runs 15 residues. CDR3 sequence (DNA): TGCGCCAGCAGCCAAGATTGGGCTACCACAGATACGCAGTATTTT. This codes for CASSQDWATTDTQYF.

This sequence joins TRBV7-2 and TRBJ2-5; TRBD1 is a possible D gene (7 bases). This CDR3 is 15 amino acids long. Germline CDR1 and CDR2: SGHTA and FQGNSA. V was pared by 2 bases and J by 4 bases, with 14 bases between. CDR3 region: CASSLFQGGGETQYF. The CDR3 DNA is TGTGCCAGCAGCTTATTCCAGGGGGGCGGAGAGACCCAGTACTTC.

This chain joins TRBV5-4 and TRBJ1-4; 7 bases are a match to TRBD1. Per the germline V gene, CDR1 is SGHNT and CDR2 is YYREEE (reference sequence). Trimming took 1 base from V and 5 from J; bases not matched to a gene: 2. The CDR3 is 14 amino acids. CDR3 in DNA: TGTGCCAGCAGCTTGAAACAGGGGAATGAAAAACTGTTTTTT. Translated: CASSLKQGNEKLFF.

This clone was seen a handful of times. The rearrangement joins TRBV2 to TRBJ2-2; TRBD1 matches at 10 bases. This CDR3 has 16 residues. Looked up from germline, CDR1 is SNHLY and CDR2 is FYNNEI. With 6 bases clipped from V and 4 bases from J, the junction kept 8 bases outside the gene matches. The CDR3 coding sequence is TGTGCCAGCAGGGAGACAGGGGGCGCGTTCACCGGGGAGCTGTTTTTT. It codes for CASRETGGAFTGELFF.

V gene TRBV3-1 (or the pseudogene TRBV3-2) combines with J gene TRBJ2-5; D might be TRBD2 (6 bases). CDR1 and CDR2 (germline): LGHDT, YNNKEL (reference sequence). The CDR3 extends over 13 amino acids. The V end was cut by 3 bases, the J end by 7 bases, with 12 bases between. DNA of the CDR3: TGTGCCAGCAGCCAGCGGGGTCGCGGGACCCAGTACTTC. Amino acid sequence: CASSQRGRGTQYF.

CDR3 nucleotide sequence: TGTGCCAGCAGTTACTGGGCCGGGACAGGGGACCAGCCCCAGCATTTT. Its protein product is CASSYWAGTGDQPQHF. This chain uses TRBV6-5 with TRBJ1-5; 10 bases agree with TRBD1. V gave up 1 base and J gave up 7 bases; unmatched junction bases: 7. The CDR3 consists of 16 residues. The germline V gene has CDR1 MNHEY and CDR2 SVGAGI.